The clone carrying this T cell receptor (beta chain) was observed at least ten times. This specimen comes from a study of T cells in Graves' hyperthyroidism and ophthalmopathy. Germline CDR1 MNHEY, CDR2 SVGEGT. The CDR3 runs 15 residues. Trimming took 7 bases from V and 5 from J; bases not matched to a gene: 9. Amplified TCR beta CDR3 regions derived from RNA transcripts. In the first-round RT-PCR of the TCR CDR3, the HTBI primer set was used. One entry per CDR3 protein, called by TCRdb with MiXCR from the multiplex PCR reads. This table holds under 350,000 distinct CDR3 sequences, approximately 17% found once.

The gene calls are TRBV6-2 or TRBV6-3 and TRBJ2-2; TRBD2 aligns across 8 bases. This TCR came from a woman between 55 and 75 years old with Graves' ophthalmopathy. Sequencing was performed on blood. The CDR3: CASMLGLVDTGELFF. CDR3 DNA: TGTGCCAGCATGCTGGGACTAGTTGATACCGGGGAGCTGTTTTTT.